The 22 T cell receptor beta chains given below trace back to one sample, sequenced in a study of T cell responses to AZD1222 COVID-19 vaccine. Repertoires were generated with immunoSEQ multiplex PCR, while TCRdb's copy carries only in-frame clones and drops some. The table has some 96,000 clones, approximately 87% seen once. The sample in question was peripheral blood, obtained on day 0 of MenACWY control vaccination. These receptor sequences come from an adult in good health.

V and J are TRBV4-2 and TRBJ1-3; the D is unclear. Trimming shortened V by 0 bases and J by 0 bases, and 6 bases separated the two germline ends. CDR1 is LGHNA and CDR2 is YNFKEQ in the germline V gene. The CDR3 is made up of 15 amino acids. DNA for the CDR3: TGTGCCAGCAGCCAAGACAGAGACTCTGGAAACACCATATATTTT. This sequence encodes CASSQDRDSGNTIYF.

This chain joins TRBV18 and TRBJ1-2; D is perhaps TRBD1 (5 bases). Per the germline V gene, CDR1 is KGHSH and CDR2 is LQKENI. This CDR3 comprises 13 residues. Trimming pared 3 bases from V and 4 bases from J, leaving 9 bases between. The CDR3 loop reads CASSPGQLYGYTF. As DNA, the CDR3 is TGTGCCAGCTCACCGGGGCAGCTCTATGGCTACACCTTC. Looking up the rest from reference TRBV18 and TRBJ1-2 gives the full variable domain: NAGVMQNPRHLVRRRGQEARLRCSPMKGHSHVYWYRQLPEEGLKFMVYLQKENIIDESGMPKERFSAEFPKEGPSILRIQQVVRGDSAAYFCASSPGQLYGYTFGSGTRLTVV.

This sequence joins TRBV9 and TRBJ2-1; TRBD2 matches at 10 bases. The germline V gene has CDR1 SGDLS and CDR2 YYNGEE. The V segment lost 6 bases and the J segment 5 bases; nucleotides outside the gene matches: 5. CDR3 length: 14 amino acids. DNA for the CDR3: TGTGCCAGCAACCGGCTAGCGGGAGACAATGAGCAGTTCTTC. Its translation is CASNRLAGDNEQFF.

This chain connects TRBV7-2 to TRBJ2-2; 7 nucleotides align to TRBD1. Per germline, CDR1 SGHTA and CDR2 FQGNSA. This CDR3 has 15 amino acids. The trim removed 1 base at V and 2 bases at J, leaving 1 base unmatched. CDR3 loop: CASSLDRGNTGELFF. The CDR3 DNA reads as TGTGCCAGCAGCTTAGACAGGGGCAACACCGGGGAGCTGTTTTTT.

The V call is TRBV6-2 or TRBV6-3, the J call TRBJ2-5; tentatively, D is TRBD1 (6 bases). The CDR3 length is 14 residues. V gave up 6 bases and J gave up 3 bases, with 14 bases separating them. CDR1 and CDR2 from the germline V gene are MNHEY and SVGEGT. The CDR3 loop is CASSPQGREETQYF. CDR3 nucleotides: TGTGCCAGCAGCCCCCAGGGGCGGGAAGAGACCCAGTACTTC.

V gene TRBV4-3 combines with J gene TRBJ1-3; TRBD1 is a possible D gene (5 bases). The CDR3 runs to 17 residues. Trimming pared 1 base from V and 0 bases from J, leaving 13 bases between. Germline V gene sequence: CDR1 LGHNA, CDR2 YSLEER. The CDR3: CASSQAPGGDSGNTIYF. The CDR3 nucleotides read TGCGCCAGCAGCCAAGCCCCGGGGGGTGACTCTGGAAACACCATATATTTT.

The chain uses TRBV28 and TRBJ2-7, with D unresolved. V was clipped by 5 bases and J by 0 bases, with 11 bases between them. Germline V CDR1 and CDR2: MDHEN, SYDVKM. There are 14 residues in the CDR3. For the CDR3, the DNA is TGTGCCAGCAGTCCCCCAGGCCCCTCCTACGAGCAGTACTTC. It yields the protein CASSPPGPSYEQYF.

The genes are TRBV7-6 and TRBJ2-2; D is unclear. V was clipped by 1 base and J by 4 bases, with 4 bases between them. CDR1 is SGHVS, CDR2 FNYEAQ, per germline. This CDR3 is 13 amino acids long. CDR3 sequence reads: CASSLGATGELFF. The CDR3 bases are TGTGCCAGCAGCTTAGGGGCCACCGGGGAGCTGTTTTTT.

The V gene is TRBV7-2, the J gene TRBJ1-3, with a tentative D call TRBD1 (5 bases). The ends were cut back, 5 bases at V and 0 bases at J, with 14 bases in the middle. CDR3 length: 16 amino acids. CDR1 SGHTA and CDR2 FQGNSA come from the germline V gene. The chain's CDR3 is CASSPGGPRSGNTIYF. The CDR3 nucleotides read TGTGCCAGCAGCCCCGGGGGTCCCCGCTCTGGAAACACCATATATTTT.

The rearrangement links TRBV12-3 or TRBV12-4 to TRBJ2-7; D is unresolved. This CDR3 comprises 13 residues. Trimming cost V 2 bases and J 0 bases, with 5 bases left between them. This CDR3 reads CASSLSSSYEQYF. The CDR3 DNA follows: TGTGCCAGCAGTTTAAGTAGCTCCTACGAGCAGTACTTC.

The chain recombines TRBV15 with TRBJ2-7, with 10 bases identical to TRBD1. The CDR3 has 16 amino acids. V lost 2 bases and J lost 5; bases outside the gene matches: 9. CDR1 is LNHNV and CDR2 is YYDKDF in the germline V gene (reference sequence). The DNA of the CDR3 is TGTGCCACCAGCAGAACCGCCGGGACAGGGGCCGACGAGCAGTACTTC. Its translation is CATSRTAGTGADEQYF.

The J gene is TRBJ2-1, the V gene TRBV4-1; 8 bases match TRBD2. CDR1 is MGHRA and CDR2 is YSYEKL in the germline V gene. This CDR3 region has 16 residues. With V trimmed by 3 bases and J by 8 bases, 12 bases remained unmatched. CDR3 nucleotide sequence: TGCGCCAGCAGCCACATTAAGGCCGGGACTAGGCATGAGCAGTTCTTC. It is translated as CASSHIKAGTRHEQFF.

The gene calls are TRBV7-8 and TRBJ2-7, with 9 bases matching TRBD1. There are 15 residues in the CDR3. Germline loops: CDR1 SGHVS, CDR2 FQNEAQ. V dropped 5 bases and J dropped 3; count of bases not matched to a gene: 8. CDR3 sequence reads: CASSISRDRVYEQYF. The CDR3 DNA is TGTGCCAGCAGCATATCCAGGGACAGGGTCTACGAGCAGTACTTC.

The chain has TRBV19 and TRBJ1-1; a weak D match, TRBD1 (6 bases). Germline CDR1 reads LNHDA; CDR2 reads SQIVND (reference sequence). Trimming removed 10 bases at V and 0 bases at J, with 15 bases between. This CDR3 has 14 amino acids. The CDR3 loop reads CATLQGSMNTEAFF. Written as DNA, the CDR3 is TGTGCCACTCTACAGGGTTCGATGAACACTGAAGCTTTCTTT.

This sequence joins TRBV12-5 and TRBJ2-3, with TRBD2 identical over 11 bases. V lost 6 bases and J lost 5; bases outside the gene matches: 7. There are 15 residues in the CDR3. Germline CDR1 LGHNT, CDR2 FRNRAP. The CDR3 DNA follows: TGTGCTAGTGGCCAGGGACTAGCGGAGGGAGATACGCAGTATTTT. The encoded protein is CASGQGLAEGDTQYF. Looking up the rest from reference TRBV12-5 and TRBJ2-3 gives the full variable domain: DARVTQTPRHKVTEMGQEVTMRCQPILGHNTVFWYRQTMMQGLELLAYFRNRAPLDDSGMPKDRFSAEMPDATLATLKIQPSEPRDSAVYFCASGQGLAEGDTQYFGPGTRLTVL.

This chain connects TRBV30 to TRBJ1-1, with a weak D call TRBD1 (5 bases). Germline V gene sequence: CDR1 GTSNPN, CDR2 SVGIG (reference sequence). This CDR3 region has 12 residues. Trimming shortened V by 2 bases and J by 10 bases, and 14 bases separated the two germline ends. CDR3 amino acids: CAWSFYRQIAFF. CDR3 sequence (DNA): TGTGCCTGGAGTTTCTACCGACAGATAGCTTTCTTT.

The chain combines TRBV28 with TRBJ1-1; D is possibly TRBD1 (6 bases). CDR1 is MDHEN and CDR2 is SYDVKM in the germline V gene. The CDR3 is 16 amino acids. Trimming stripped 6 bases from V and 1 base from J, with 18 bases between. The CDR3 loop is CASSLPKGVANTEAFF. CDR3 coding DNA: TGTGCCAGCAGCCTCCCAAAGGGGGTGGCGAACACTGAAGCTTTCTTT.

This chain uses TRBV6-2 or TRBV6-3 with TRBJ2-6; TRBD2 might be the D (6 bases). This CDR3 comprises 16 residues. Deletions cut 0 bases from V and 3 bases from J, with 9 bases between. Germline CDR1 reads MNHEY; CDR2 reads SVGEGT. The CDR3 sequence is CASSYSSGVGANVLTF. The DNA of the CDR3 is TGTGCCAGCAGTTACTCGTCGGGGGTTGGGGCCAACGTCCTGACTTTC.

The chain combines TRBV28 with TRBJ2-7; 10 nucleotides align to TRBD1. Trimming at V came to 7 bases and at J to 3 bases, leaving 9 bases not matched to a gene. The CDR3 is made up of 15 amino acids. Germline loops: CDR1 MDHEN, CDR2 SYDVKM. The CDR3 reads CASTSWTGGSYEQYF. In DNA form, the CDR3 reads TGTGCCAGCACCTCGTGGACAGGGGGAAGCTACGAGCAGTACTTC. Combining the CDR3 with reference TRBV28 and TRBJ2-7 gives the whole variable domain DVKVTQSSRYLVKRTGEKVFLECVQDMDHENMFWYRQDPGLGLRLIYFSYDVKMKEKGDIPEGYSVSREKKERFSLILESASTNQTSMYLCASTSWTGGSYEQYFGPGTRLTVT.

V is TRBV28 and J is TRBJ2-1; 10 bases align to TRBD2. This CDR3 is built from 17 residues. The ends lost 6 bases at V and 2 bases at J; junction bases unmatched: 10. The germline gives CDR1 MDHEN, CDR2 SYDVKM. The CDR3 DNA follows: TGTGCCAGCAGAGCGGGGGGGCTAGCGGAAACCTACAATGAGCAGTTCTTC. Translating it yields CASRAGGLAETYNEQFF. The whole variable domain, filled in from reference TRBV28 and TRBJ2-1, reads DVKVTQSSRYLVKRTGEKVFLECVQDMDHENMFWYRQDPGLGLRLIYFSYDVKMKEKGDIPEGYSVSREKKERFSLILESASTNQTSMYLCASRAGGLAETYNEQFFGPGTRLTVL.

The V and J genes are TRBV2 and TRBJ1-2; the D is unclear. V lost 4 bases and J 3 bases, leaving 12 bases between the germline ends. The CDR3 runs 14 residues. The germline V gene has CDR1 SNHLY and CDR2 FYNNEI. CDR3 in amino acids: CASSAPSAHYGYTF. CDR3 nucleotides: TGTGCCAGCAGTGCCCCGTCGGCCCACTATGGCTACACCTTC.

The table lists this clone with a count of one. V gene TRBV7-2 combines with J gene TRBJ1-4; 7 nucleotides line up with TRBD1. The V segment lost 1 base and the J segment 6 bases; nucleotides outside the gene matches: 17. CDR1 is SGHTA, CDR2 FQGNSA, per germline. The CDR3 totals 19 residues. In DNA, the CDR3 is TGTGCCAGCAGCTTAGTTGGTCTAGGAGGGACAGCCAGGGATGAAAAACTGTTTTTT. Residues: CASSLVGLGGTARDEKLFF.